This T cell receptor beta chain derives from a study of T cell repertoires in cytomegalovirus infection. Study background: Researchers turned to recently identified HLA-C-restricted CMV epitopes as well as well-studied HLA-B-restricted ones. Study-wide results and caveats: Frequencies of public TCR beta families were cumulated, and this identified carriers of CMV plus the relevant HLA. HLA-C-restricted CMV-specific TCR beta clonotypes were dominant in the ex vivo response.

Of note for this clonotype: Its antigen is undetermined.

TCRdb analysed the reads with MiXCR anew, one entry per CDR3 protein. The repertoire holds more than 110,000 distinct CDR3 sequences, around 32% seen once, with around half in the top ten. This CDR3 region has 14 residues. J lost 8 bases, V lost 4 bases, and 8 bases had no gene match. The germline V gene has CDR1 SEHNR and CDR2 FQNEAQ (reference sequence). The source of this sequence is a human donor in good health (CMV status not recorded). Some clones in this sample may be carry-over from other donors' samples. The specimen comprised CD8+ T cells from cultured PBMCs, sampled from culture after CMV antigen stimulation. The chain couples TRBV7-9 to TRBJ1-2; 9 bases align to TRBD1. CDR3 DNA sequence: TGTGCCAGCAGCTCAGGGGGGACAGGGAGCGGCTACACCTTC. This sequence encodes CASSSGGTGSGYTF.